This entry lists 3 T cell receptor beta chains sequenced from one sample in a study of T-cell reconstitution after alpha-beta-depleted transplantation in children. Unique molecular identifiers were used to barcode this TCRbeta library. MiXCR, applied by TCRdb to the PCR reads, yields one record per CDR3 protein. The table includes 580,000 or so distinct CDR3 sequences, roughly 23% detected once. Source: PBMCs, mostly from graft donor cells, taken 360 days after TCRalphabeta/CD19-depleted stem cell transplant. The receptors were gathered from a boy in the first two years of life who had a stem cell transplant for acute myeloid leukemia, so the T cells may come from the graft donor.

This clonotype was seen a few times. V is TRBV6-1 and J is TRBJ2-3; tentative D call: TRBD1 (5 bases). Germline CDR1 and CDR2: MNHNS and SASEGT. V was pared by 6 bases and J by 4 bases, with 14 bases between. The CDR3 has 14 residues. The CDR3 nucleotides are TGTGCCAGCAGGAAGACAGTCACCCCAGATACGCAGTATTTT. Translation: CASRKTVTPDTQYF.

This clonotype was counted many times. The V call is TRBV10-3, the J call TRBJ1-1; the D is unclear. CDR1 is ENHRY and CDR2 is SYGVKD in the germline V gene. Trimming removed 0 bases at V and 1 base at J, with 6 bases between. The CDR3 spans 14 residues. The CDR3 region has the DNA TGTGCCATCAGTGAGTCACGGGAGAACACTGAAGCTTTCTTT. It translates to CAISESRENTEAFF.

This rearrangement joins TRBV2 to TRBJ1-5, with D perhaps TRBD1 (5 bases). Germline V gene sequence: CDR1 SNHLY, CDR2 FYNNEI. The CDR3 has 14 residues. V dropped 5 bases and J dropped 3 bases, with 11 bases sitting between them. Written as DNA, the CDR3 is TGTGCCAGCAGTTCCCCAGGGACCAATCAGCCCCAGCATTTT. Translation: CASSSPGTNQPQHF.